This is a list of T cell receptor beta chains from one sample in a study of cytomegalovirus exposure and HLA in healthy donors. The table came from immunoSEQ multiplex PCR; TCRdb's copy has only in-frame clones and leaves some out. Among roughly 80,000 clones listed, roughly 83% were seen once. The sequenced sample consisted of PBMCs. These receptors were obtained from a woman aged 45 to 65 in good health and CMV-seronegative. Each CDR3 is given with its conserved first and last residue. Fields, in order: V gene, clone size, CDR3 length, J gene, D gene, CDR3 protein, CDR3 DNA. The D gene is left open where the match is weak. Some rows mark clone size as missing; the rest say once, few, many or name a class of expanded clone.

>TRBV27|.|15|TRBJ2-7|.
CASSPMERESYEQYF
TGTGCCAGCAGCCCGATGGAGAGGGAATCCTACGAGCAGTACTTC
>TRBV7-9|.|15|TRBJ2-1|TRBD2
CASSLTRAGGIEQFF
TGTGCCAGCAGCTTAACCAGGGCGGGGGGGATTGAGCAGTTCTTC
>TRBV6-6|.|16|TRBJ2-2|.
CASSYWPTTNTGELFF
TGTGCCAGCAGTTACTGGCCTACTACGAACACCGGGGAGCTGTTTTTT
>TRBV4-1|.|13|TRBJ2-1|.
CASSPSRDNEQFF
TGCGCCAGCTCACCCAGCAGGGACAATGAGCAGTTCTTC
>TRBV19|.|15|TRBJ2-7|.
CASRTRRGRNYEQYF
TGTGCCAGTAGGACCCGGAGGGGACGAAATTACGAGCAGTACTTC
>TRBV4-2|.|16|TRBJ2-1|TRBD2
CASSQPTGLADNEQFF
TGTGCCAGCAGCCAACCGACGGGACTAGCGGACAATGAGCAGTTCTTC
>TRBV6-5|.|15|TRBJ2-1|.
CASSYAGGPDNEQFF
TGTGCCAGCAGTTACGCAGGAGGGCCTGACAATGAGCAGTTCTTC
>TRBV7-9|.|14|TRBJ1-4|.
CASGLQTTNEKLFF
TGTGCCAGCGGACTGCAAACAACTAATGAAAAACTGTTTTTT
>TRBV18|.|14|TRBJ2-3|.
CASSPAFSTDTQYF
TGTGCCAGCTCACCGGCTTTCAGCACAGATACGCAGTATTTT
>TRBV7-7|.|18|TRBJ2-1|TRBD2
CASSLYGTSGGSYNEQFF
TGTGCTAGCAGCTTATACGGGACTAGCGGGGGCTCCTACAATGAGCAGTTCTTC
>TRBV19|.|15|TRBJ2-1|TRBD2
CASTWGASGREEQFF
TGTGCCAGTACCTGGGGGGCTAGCGGGAGGGAGGAGCAGTTCTTC
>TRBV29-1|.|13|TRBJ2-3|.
CSVKGASTDTQYF
TGCAGCGTTAAAGGCGCTAGCACAGATACGCAGTATTTT
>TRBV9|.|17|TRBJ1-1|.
CASSVAPRDGGNTEAFF
TGTGCCAGCAGCGTAGCCCCACGGGATGGAGGTAACACTGAAGCTTTCTTT
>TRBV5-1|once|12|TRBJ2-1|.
CASKGGVGEQFF
TGCGCCAGCAAAGGAGGAGTTGGTGAGCAGTTCTTC
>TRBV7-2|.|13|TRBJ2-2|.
CASSLRGTGELFF
TGTGCCAGCAGCTTAAGGGGCACCGGGGAGCTGTTTTTT
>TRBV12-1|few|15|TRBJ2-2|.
CASSLGGANTGELFF
TGTGCCAGCAGCTTAGGAGGGGCGAACACCGGGGAGCTGTTTTTT
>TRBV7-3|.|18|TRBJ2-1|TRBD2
CASSPLAGGPMFNNEQFF
TGTGCCAGCAGCCCACTAGCGGGAGGGCCCATGTTTAACAATGAGCAGTTCTTC
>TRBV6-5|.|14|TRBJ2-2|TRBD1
CASSPQGAAGELFF
TGTGCCAGCAGTCCACAGGGGGCAGCCGGGGAGCTGTTTTTT
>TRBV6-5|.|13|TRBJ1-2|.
CASRRTEGYGYTF
TGTGCCAGCAGAAGGACGGAGGGTTATGGCTACACCTTC
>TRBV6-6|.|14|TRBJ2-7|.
CASTPGGSSYEQYF
TGTGCCAGCACCCCCGGGGGAAGCTCCTACGAGCAGTACTTC